This is a list of T cell receptor beta chains from one sample in a study of blood T cell repertoires in COVID-19. Sequencing was performed with immunoSEQ multiplex PCR; in TCRdb, only in-frame clones are kept and a portion is missing. The data show over 150,000 clones, around 85% seen once. Sequenced input: peripheral blood. The origin of the receptors is a woman aged 45-65 years with acute or convalescent COVID-19. The CDR3 runs from the conserved cysteine through the conserved F or W. The order of the fields is V gene, D gene, J gene, CDR3 length, clone size, CDR3 protein, CDR3 DNA. A D gene is named only where the DNA matches it firmly. Some rows have no size entry. The others give once, few or many, or a class for an expanded clone.

>TRBV4-3|-|TRBJ1-6|14|-
CASSQEAVNSPLHF
TGCGCCAGCAGCCAAGAGGCAGTAAATTCACCCCTCCACTTT
>TRBV7-2|TRBD1|TRBJ1-2|14|few
CASSLDRGPYGYTF
TGTGCCAGCAGCTTGGACAGGGGGCCTTATGGCTACACCTTC
>TRBV5-1|-|TRBJ2-3|16|-
CASSLNRGGGTDTQYF
TGCGCCAGCAGCTTGAACAGGGGAGGCGGCACAGATACGCAGTATTTT
>TRBV7-2|TRBD2|TRBJ2-1|16|-
CASSTRGGSSYNEQFF
TGTGCCAGCAGCACACGCGGGGGAAGCTCCTACAATGAGCAGTTCTTC
>TRBV7-6|-|TRBJ2-7|18|-
CASSLARAVGQGSYEQYF
TGTGCCAGCAGCTTAGCCAGGGCGGTGGGGCAGGGTTCCTACGAGCAGTACTTC
>TRBV6-5|TRBD1|TRBJ1-4|15|-
CASRSGTGGVEKLFF
TGTGCCAGCAGGTCCGGGACAGGGGGCGTTGAAAAACTGTTTTTT
>TRBV5-1|-|TRBJ2-5|16|-
CASSFSISQGKETQYF
TGCGCCAGCAGCTTCTCTATTTCTCAGGGGAAAGAGACCCAGTACTTC
>TRBV7-9|-|TRBJ1-6|15|-
CASSLVAGVNSPLHF
TGTGCCAGCAGCTTAGTGGCGGGGGTTAATTCACCCCTCCACTTT
>TRBV30|-|TRBJ1-2|12|-
CAWSTGNYGYTF
TGTGCCTGGAGTACAGGAAACTATGGCTACACCTTC
>TRBV18|-|TRBJ2-7|13|-
CASSPTRENEQYF
TGTGCCAGCTCACCGACTAGAGAAAACGAGCAGTACTTC
>TRBV6-5|TRBD1|TRBJ2-1|14|-
CASSRQGSYNEQFF
TGTGCCAGCAGTCGACAGGGCTCCTACAATGAGCAGTTCTTC
>TRBV3-1/TRBV3-2|-|TRBJ2-7|15|-
CASSPTMTQTYEQYF
TGTGCCAGCAGCCCGACTATGACGCAGACCTACGAGCAGTACTTC
>TRBV15|-|TRBJ1-2|15|-
CATSRDNRQDYGYTF
TGTGCCACCAGCAGAGATAACCGGCAGGACTATGGCTACACCTTC
>TRBV28|-|TRBJ1-1|12|-
CASSSVFSGTFF
TGTGCCAGCAGTTCTGTCTTCAGCGGGACTTTCTTT
>TRBV18|TRBD1|TRBJ2-5|15|-
CASSPTTGGKETQYF
TGTGCCAGCTCACCAACGACAGGGGGCAAAGAGACCCAGTACTTC
>TRBV24-1|-|TRBJ2-6|16|-
CATSDATGSGANVLTF
TGTGCCACCAGTGATGCTACAGGTTCTGGGGCCAACGTCCTGACTTTC
>TRBV2|-|TRBJ2-5|13|-
CASSKNGGETQYF
TGTGCCAGCAGCAAGAATGGGGGGGAGACCCAGTACTTC
>TRBV11-2|-|TRBJ1-4|14|-
CASSLGTGSEKLFF
TGTGCCAGCAGCTTAGGCACAGGGAGTGAAAAACTGTTTTTT
>TRBV13|-|TRBJ2-1|14|-
CASTRESSYNEQFF
TGTGCCAGCACCCGGGAGAGCTCCTACAATGAGCAGTTCTTC
>TRBV6-1|-|TRBJ1-1|12|-
CASSERGNEAFF
TGTGCCAGCAGTGAACGGGGGAATGAAGCTTTCTTT
>TRBV28|-|TRBJ2-3|13|-
CASRQVSTDTQYF
TGTGCCAGCAGGCAGGTTAGCACAGATACGCAGTATTTT
>TRBV5-1|TRBD1|TRBJ1-4|15|-
CASSGTGATNEKLFF
TGCGCCAGCTCCGGGACAGGGGCAACTAATGAAAAACTGTTTTTT
>TRBV7-2|TRBD1|TRBJ2-6|19|-
CASSFYGQGAYSGANVLTF
TGTGCCAGCAGCTTCTACGGACAGGGGGCCTACTCTGGGGCCAACGTCCTGACTTTC
>TRBV10-3|-|TRBJ1-2|14|-
CAISIGLMGGGYTF
TGTGCCATCAGTATAGGCCTAATGGGCGGGGGCTACACCTTC
>TRBV4-2|TRBD1|TRBJ1-3|16|-
CASSQSDRGPGNTIYF
TGTGCCAGCAGCCAATCTGACAGGGGGCCAGGAAACACCATATATTTT
>TRBV18|-|TRBJ1-5|17|once
CASSPDAFGVSNQPQHF
TGTGCCAGCTCACCAGATGCTTTTGGAGTTAGCAATCAGCCCCAGCATTTT
>TRBV7-2|-|TRBJ2-5|14|-
CASSLGLHLETQYF
TGTGCCAGCAGCTTGGGCCTGCACCTGGAGACCCAGTACTTC
>TRBV10-1|TRBD2|TRBJ2-5|15|-
CASSPAGEVGETQYF
TGCGCCAGCAGTCCAGCGGGGGAGGTAGGGGAGACCCAGTACTTC
>TRBV5-6|TRBD1|TRBJ1-4|15|-
CASRGWGQGNEKLFF
TGTGCCAGCCGAGGATGGGGACAGGGCAATGAAAAACTGTTTTTT
>TRBV6-2/TRBV6-3|-|TRBJ1-2|14|-
CASSYSSRRYGYTF
TGTGCCAGCAGTTACTCGTCCAGGAGGTATGGCTACACCTTC
>TRBV6-5|-|TRBJ1-1|13|-
CASTTERVTEAFF
TGTGCCAGCACGACGGAGAGGGTAACTGAAGCTTTCTTT
>TRBV7-8|TRBD1|TRBJ1-2|14|once
CASSLGQLFYGYTF
TGTGCCAGCAGCTTGGGACAGCTTTTCTATGGCTACACCTTC
>TRBV4-2|TRBD2|TRBJ2-2|17|-
CASSQDWRGARTGELFF
TGTGCCAGCAGCCAAGATTGGCGGGGGGCGAGGACCGGGGAGCTGTTTTTT
>TRBV5-8|-|TRBJ2-7|13|-
CASTPGLLYEQYF
TGTGCCAGCACTCCGGGACTCCTCTACGAGCAGTACTTC
>TRBV29-1|-|TRBJ2-7|12|-
CSVEEGGRGQYF
TGCAGCGTTGAAGAAGGTGGCAGGGGGCAGTACTTC
>TRBV5-6|-|TRBJ2-2|16|few
CASSLGWARASGELFF
TGTGCCAGCAGCTTGGGGTGGGCCAGGGCCTCCGGGGAGCTGTTTTTT
>TRBV25-1|TRBD1|TRBJ2-5|15|-
CASSEPKTGGETQYF
TGTGCCAGCAGTGAACCCAAGACAGGGGGGGAGACCCAGTACTTC
>TRBV30|-|TRBJ2-7|14|few
CAWRLGHPPYEQYF
TGTGCCTGGAGGCTCGGACACCCACCCTACGAGCAGTACTTC
>TRBV3-1/TRBV3-2|-|TRBJ1-1|15|-
CASSQYPGRDTEAFF
TGTGCCAGCAGCCAATATCCCGGCAGGGACACTGAAGCTTTCTTT
>TRBV20-1|-|TRBJ1-3|11|-
CSARDPNTIYF
TGCAGTGCTAGAGATCCGAACACCATATATTTT
>TRBV19|TRBD2|TRBJ2-2|18|once
CASSITVAGARGTGELFF
TGTGCCAGTAGTATAACGGTAGCGGGGGCCCGGGGCACCGGGGAGCTGTTTTTT
>TRBV5-1|TRBD2|TRBJ2-1|17|-
CASSQVSSGRIYNEQFF
TGCGCCAGCAGCCAGGTTTCAAGCGGGAGGATCTACAATGAGCAGTTCTTC
>TRBV25-1|-|TRBJ1-3|16|-
CASTGRGDFSGNTIYF
TGTGCCTCTACCGGGAGGGGTGACTTTTCTGGAAACACCATATATTTT
>TRBV6-4|TRBD1|TRBJ2-1|15|-
CASSAGKSSGGEQFF
TGTGCCAGCAGTGCAGGGAAGAGCTCAGGGGGTGAGCAGTTCTTC
>TRBV19|TRBD1|TRBJ1-1|12|-
CASSSLTGGAFF
TGTGCCAGTAGTTCCCTAACAGGGGGGGCTTTCTTT
>TRBV5-1|-|TRBJ2-1|16|-
CASSLLGLGSYNEQFF
TGCGCCAGCAGTCTCCTAGGTCTGGGCTCCTACAATGAGCAGTTCTTC
>TRBV24-1|TRBD1|TRBJ2-2|13|-
CAVGDRGSRELFF
TGTGCCGTCGGGGACAGGGGGTCCAGGGAGCTGTTTTTT
>TRBV6-2/TRBV6-3|TRBD1|TRBJ2-1|15|-
CASSRPGTGYNEQFF
TGTGCCAGCAGTCGACCCGGGACAGGGTACAATGAGCAGTTCTTC
>TRBV3-1/TRBV3-2|TRBD1|TRBJ1-2|14|-
CASSRGTGHYGYTF
TGTGCCAGCAGCAGAGGGACAGGGCATTATGGCTACACCTTC
>TRBV2|TRBD1|TRBJ2-1|13|-
CASTQQGAWEQFF
TGTGCCAGCACCCAACAGGGGGCGTGGGAGCAGTTCTTC
>TRBV9|-|TRBJ2-5|13|-
CASSVSRGETQYF
TGTGCCAGCAGCGTAAGCCGAGGAGAGACCCAGTACTTC